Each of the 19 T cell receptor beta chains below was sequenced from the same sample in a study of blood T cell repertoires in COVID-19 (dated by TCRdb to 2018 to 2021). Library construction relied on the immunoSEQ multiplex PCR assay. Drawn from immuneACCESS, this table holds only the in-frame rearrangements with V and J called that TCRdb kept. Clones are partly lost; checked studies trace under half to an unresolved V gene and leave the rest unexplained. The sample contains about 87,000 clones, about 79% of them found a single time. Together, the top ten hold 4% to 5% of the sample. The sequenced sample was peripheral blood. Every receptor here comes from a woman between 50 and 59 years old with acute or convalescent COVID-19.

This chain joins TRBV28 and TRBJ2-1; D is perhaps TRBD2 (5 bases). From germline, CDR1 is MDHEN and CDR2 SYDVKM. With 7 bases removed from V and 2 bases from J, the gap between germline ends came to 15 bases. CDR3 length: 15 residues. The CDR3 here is CASKGGGFAYNEQFF. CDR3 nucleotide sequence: TGTGCCAGCAAGGGCGGCGGGTTCGCCTACAATGAGCAGTTCTTC.

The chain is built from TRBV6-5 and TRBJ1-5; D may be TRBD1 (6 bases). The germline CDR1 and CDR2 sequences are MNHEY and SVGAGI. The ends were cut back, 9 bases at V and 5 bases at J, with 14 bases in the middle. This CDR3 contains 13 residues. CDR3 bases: TGTGCCAGTGCGGGGGCAGCTTATCAGCCCCAGCATTTT. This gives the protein CASAGAAYQPQHF.

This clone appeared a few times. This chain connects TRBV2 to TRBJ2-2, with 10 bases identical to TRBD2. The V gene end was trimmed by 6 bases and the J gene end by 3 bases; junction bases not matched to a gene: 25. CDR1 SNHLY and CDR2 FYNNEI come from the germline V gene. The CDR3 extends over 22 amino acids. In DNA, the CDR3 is TGTGCCAGCAGGGTCGACCACACCGGGACTAGCGCCCACCGGTATGACACCGGGGAGCTGTTTTTT. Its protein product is CASRVDHTGTSAHRYDTGELFF.

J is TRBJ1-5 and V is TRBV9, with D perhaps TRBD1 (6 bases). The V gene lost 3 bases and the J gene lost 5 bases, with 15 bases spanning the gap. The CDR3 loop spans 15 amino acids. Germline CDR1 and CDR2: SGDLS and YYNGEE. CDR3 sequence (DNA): TGTGCCAGCAGCGGGTCAGGGAGACAGGATCAGCCCCAGCATTTT. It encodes CASSGSGRQDQPQHF.

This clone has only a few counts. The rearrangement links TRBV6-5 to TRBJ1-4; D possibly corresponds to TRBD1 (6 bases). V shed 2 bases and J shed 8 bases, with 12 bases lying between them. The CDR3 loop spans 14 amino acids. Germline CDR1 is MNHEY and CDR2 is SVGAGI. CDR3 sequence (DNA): TGTGCCAGCAGTTACACCAGGGGCGGGGAAAAACTGTTTTTT. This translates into CASSYTRGGEKLFF.

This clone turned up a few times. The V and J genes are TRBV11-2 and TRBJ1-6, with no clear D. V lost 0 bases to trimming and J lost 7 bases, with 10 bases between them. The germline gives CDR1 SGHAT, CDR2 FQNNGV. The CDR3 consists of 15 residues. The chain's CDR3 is CASSLEAGRNSPLHF. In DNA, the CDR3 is TGTGCCAGCAGCTTAGAGGCGGGTAGGAATTCACCCCTCCACTTT.

In DNA form, the CDR3 reads TGTGCCAGCAGCTTGGCTGGCAGGTTCCAAGAGAAACTGTTTTTT. Translation: CASSLAGRFQEKLFF. The chain links TRBV5-6 to TRBJ1-4; D call uncertain. Germline CDR1 SGHDT, CDR2 YYEEEE. Trimming removed 0 bases from V and 11 bases from J, with 17 bases in between. This CDR3 region has 15 residues.

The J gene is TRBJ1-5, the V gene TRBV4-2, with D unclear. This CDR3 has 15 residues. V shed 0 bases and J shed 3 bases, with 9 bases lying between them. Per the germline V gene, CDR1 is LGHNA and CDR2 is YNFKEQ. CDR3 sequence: CASSQEEELNQPQHF. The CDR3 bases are TGTGCCAGCAGCCAAGAGGAGGAGCTCAATCAGCCCCAGCATTTT.

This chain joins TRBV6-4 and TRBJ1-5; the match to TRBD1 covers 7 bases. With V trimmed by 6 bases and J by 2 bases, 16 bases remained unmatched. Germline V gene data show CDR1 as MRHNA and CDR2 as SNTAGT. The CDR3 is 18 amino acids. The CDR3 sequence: CASRTGQDHFGCNQPQHF. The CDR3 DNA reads TGTGCCAGCAGGACAGGACAGGACCATTTTGGGTGCAATCAGCCCCAGCATTTT.

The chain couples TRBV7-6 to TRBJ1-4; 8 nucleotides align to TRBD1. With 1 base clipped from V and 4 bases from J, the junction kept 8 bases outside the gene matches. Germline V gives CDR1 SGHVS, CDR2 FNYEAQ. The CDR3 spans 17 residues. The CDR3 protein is CASSLVARGHSNEKLFF. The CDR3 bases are TGTGCCAGCAGCTTAGTGGCCAGGGGGCATAGTAATGAAAAACTGTTTTTT. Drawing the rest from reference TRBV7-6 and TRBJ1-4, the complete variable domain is GAGVSQSPRYKVTKRGQDVALRCDPISGHVSLYWYRQALGQGPEFLTYFNYEAQQDKSGLPNDRFSAERPEGSISTLTIQRTEQRDSAMYRCASSLVARGHSNEKLFFGSGTQLSVL.

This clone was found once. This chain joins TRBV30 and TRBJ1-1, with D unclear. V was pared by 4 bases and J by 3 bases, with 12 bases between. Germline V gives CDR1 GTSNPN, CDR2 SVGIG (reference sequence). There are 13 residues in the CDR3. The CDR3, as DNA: TGTGCCTGGACCGGGTATTCGGACACTGAAGCTTTCTTT. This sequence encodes CAWTGYSDTEAFF.

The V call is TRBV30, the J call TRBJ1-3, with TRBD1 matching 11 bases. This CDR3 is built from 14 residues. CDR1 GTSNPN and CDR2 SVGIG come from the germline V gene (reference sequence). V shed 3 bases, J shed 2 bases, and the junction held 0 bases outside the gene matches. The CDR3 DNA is TGTGCCTGGAGGGGACAGGGGGCTGGAAACACCATATATTTT. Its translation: CAWRGQGAGNTIYF.

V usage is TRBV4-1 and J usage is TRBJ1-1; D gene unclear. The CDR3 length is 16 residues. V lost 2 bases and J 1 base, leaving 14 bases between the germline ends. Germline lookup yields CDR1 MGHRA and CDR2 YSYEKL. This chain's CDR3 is CASSQLGRRENTEAFF. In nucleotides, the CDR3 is TGCGCCAGCAGCCAACTAGGGAGGAGGGAGAACACTGAAGCTTTCTTT.

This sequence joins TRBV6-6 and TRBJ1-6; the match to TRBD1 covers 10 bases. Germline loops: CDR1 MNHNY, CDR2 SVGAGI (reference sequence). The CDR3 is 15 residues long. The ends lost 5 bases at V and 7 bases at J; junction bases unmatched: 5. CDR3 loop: CASSHWTGGNSPLHF. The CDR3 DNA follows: TGTGCCAGCAGTCACTGGACAGGGGGAAATTCACCCCTCCACTTT.

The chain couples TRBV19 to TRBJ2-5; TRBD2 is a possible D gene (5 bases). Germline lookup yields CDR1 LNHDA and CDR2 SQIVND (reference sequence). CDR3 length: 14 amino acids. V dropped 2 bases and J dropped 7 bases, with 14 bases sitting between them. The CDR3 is CASSIRGSVGTQYF. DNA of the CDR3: TGTGCCAGTAGTATAAGAGGGAGCGTGGGGACCCAGTACTTC.

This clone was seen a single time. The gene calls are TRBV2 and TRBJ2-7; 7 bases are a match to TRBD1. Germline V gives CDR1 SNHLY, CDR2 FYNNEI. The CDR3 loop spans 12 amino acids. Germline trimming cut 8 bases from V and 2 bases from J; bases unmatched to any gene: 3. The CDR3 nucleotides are TGTGCCAGCGGCAGGGGGACCTACGAGCAGTACTTC. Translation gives CASGRGTYEQYF.

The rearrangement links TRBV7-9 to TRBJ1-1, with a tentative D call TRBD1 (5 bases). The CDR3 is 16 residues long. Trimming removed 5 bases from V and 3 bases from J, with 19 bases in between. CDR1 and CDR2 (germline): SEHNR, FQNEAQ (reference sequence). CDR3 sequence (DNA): TGTGCCAGCAGCCGAGGGACTACTCCTGAGGACACTGAAGCTTTCTTT. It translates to CASSRGTTPEDTEAFF.

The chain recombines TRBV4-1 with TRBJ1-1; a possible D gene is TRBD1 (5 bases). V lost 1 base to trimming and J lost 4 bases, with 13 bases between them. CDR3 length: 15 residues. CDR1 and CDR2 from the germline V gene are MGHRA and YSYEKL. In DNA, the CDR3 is TGCGCCAGCAGCCAAGCGTTAAGGGGATCCACTGAAGCTTTCTTT. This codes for CASSQALRGSTEAFF.

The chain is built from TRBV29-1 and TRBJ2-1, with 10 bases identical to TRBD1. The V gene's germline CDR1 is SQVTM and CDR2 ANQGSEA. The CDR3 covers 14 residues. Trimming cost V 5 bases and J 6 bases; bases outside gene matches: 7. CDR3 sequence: CSVTRDRGINEQFF. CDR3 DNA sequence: TGCAGCGTTACCCGGGACAGGGGAATCAATGAGCAGTTCTTC.